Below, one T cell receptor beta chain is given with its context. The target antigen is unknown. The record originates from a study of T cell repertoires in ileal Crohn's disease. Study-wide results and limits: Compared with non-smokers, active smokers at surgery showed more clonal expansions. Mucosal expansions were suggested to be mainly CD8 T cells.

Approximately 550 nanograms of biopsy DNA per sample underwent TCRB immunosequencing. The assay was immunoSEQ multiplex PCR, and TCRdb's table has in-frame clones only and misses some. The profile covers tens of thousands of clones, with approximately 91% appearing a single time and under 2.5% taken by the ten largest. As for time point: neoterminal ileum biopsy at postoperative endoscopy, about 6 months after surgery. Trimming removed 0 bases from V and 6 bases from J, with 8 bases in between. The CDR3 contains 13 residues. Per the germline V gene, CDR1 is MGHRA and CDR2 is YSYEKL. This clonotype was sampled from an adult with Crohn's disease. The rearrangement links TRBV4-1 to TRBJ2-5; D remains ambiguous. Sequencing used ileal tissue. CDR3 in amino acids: CASSQDLWQTQYF. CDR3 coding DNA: TGCGCCAGCAGCCAAGATTTGTGGCAGACCCAGTACTTC.